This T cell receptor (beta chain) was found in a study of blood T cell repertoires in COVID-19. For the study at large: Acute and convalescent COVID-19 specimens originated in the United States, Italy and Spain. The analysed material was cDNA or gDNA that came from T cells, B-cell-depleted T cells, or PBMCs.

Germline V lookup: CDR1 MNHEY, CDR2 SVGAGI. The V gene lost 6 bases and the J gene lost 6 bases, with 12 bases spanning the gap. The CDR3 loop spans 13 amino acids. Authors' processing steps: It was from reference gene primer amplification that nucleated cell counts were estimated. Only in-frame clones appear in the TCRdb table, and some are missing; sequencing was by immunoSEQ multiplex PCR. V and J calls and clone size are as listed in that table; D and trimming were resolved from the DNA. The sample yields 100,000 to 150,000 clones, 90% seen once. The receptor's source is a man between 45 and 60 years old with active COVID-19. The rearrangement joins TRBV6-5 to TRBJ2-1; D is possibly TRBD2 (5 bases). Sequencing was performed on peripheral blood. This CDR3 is CASRYPLGNEQFF. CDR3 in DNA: TGTGCCAGCAGATACCCACTAGGCAATGAGCAGTTCTTC.